This TCR beta chain derives from a study of radiotherapy plus CTLA-4 blockade in lung cancer. The overall study: Objective responses were documented in around 19% of patients, with disease control in 31%.

Worth noting for this clone: As yet, its antigen is unknown.

In germline, CDR1 is MNHNY, CDR2 SVGAGI (reference sequence). Trimming removed 5 bases from V and 0 bases from J; junction bases left unmatched: 4. This CDR3 comprises 15 residues. Produced via immunoSEQ multiplex PCR; TCRdb's table is partial and in-frame only. Of roughly 66,000 clones in the sample, around 86% were seen once. Participants had chemo-refractory metastatic non-small-cell lung cancer and were treated with focal radiation plus ipilimumab CTLA-4 blockade. Study observations and caveats: Interferon-beta and early blood T cell clone dynamics reportedly predicted response best. Radiotherapy plus ipilimumab was followed by expansion in blood of tumor-derived TCR clones.

This clonotype originated in a human donor with non-small cell lung cancer who had a partial response to radiotherapy plus ipilimumab. This specimen consisted of peripheral blood, obtained from a patient treated with radiotherapy plus ipilimumab. This sequence joins TRBV6-6 and TRBJ2-1; the match to TRBD1 covers 7 bases. The CDR3: CASSIQGSSYNEQFF. The CDR3 coding sequence is TGTGCCAGCAGTATACAGGGGAGCTCCTACAATGAGCAGTTCTTC.